Presented here are 22 T cell receptor beta chains from one specimen sequenced in a study of OX40 agonist ivuxolimab in advanced cancers. Using immunoSEQ multiplex PCR, the repertoire was profiled, and TCRdb retains in-frame clones only, with some absent. The sample shows under 20,000 clones, roughly 81% of them seen only once. Sequenced here: CD4+ or CD8+ T cells sorted from blood, sampled in a trial of the OX40 agonist ivuxolimab. The receptors derive from an adult with an advanced solid tumor such as melanoma, head and neck, liver or kidney cancer.

The chain combines TRBV6-6 with TRBJ2-2; weak D call: TRBD2 (6 bases). Germline assignment: CDR1 MNHNY and CDR2 SVGAGI (reference sequence). V dropped 8 bases and J dropped 5 bases, with 12 bases sitting between them. The CDR3 sequence is 13 residues long. CDR3 DNA sequence: TGTGCCAGCGGTGGAGGACTAACCGGGGAGCTGTTTTTT. Its translation is CASGGGLTGELFF.

This chain joins TRBV19 and TRBJ1-6, with 8 nucleotides matching TRBD1. The CDR3 sequence is 15 residues long. Germline trimming cut 3 bases from V and 7 bases from J; bases unmatched to any gene: 5. Germline-derived CDR1 and CDR2 are LNHDA and SQIVND (reference sequence). The CDR3 DNA reads as TGTGCCAGTAGTATCGGGACAGGCGGCAATTCACCCCTCCACTTT. Translated: CASSIGTGGNSPLHF.

The chain links TRBV19 to TRBJ2-1; weak D call: TRBD1 (6 bases). The CDR3 contains 17 residues. Germline assignment: CDR1 LNHDA and CDR2 SQIVND (reference sequence). The V end lost 1 base, the J end lost 1 base, and 14 bases lay between the germline ends. CDR3 DNA: TGTGCCAGTAGTATAGTGGGGTCGACAGGTTCCTACAATGAGCAGTTCTTC. It yields the protein CASSIVGSTGSYNEQFF.

This clone was counted between two and nine times. The chain is built from TRBV6-5 and TRBJ2-5, with 7 bases aligning to TRBD2. CDR3 length equals 13 residues. Losses at the gene ends were 2 bases for V and 3 bases for J; bases not matched to a gene: 0. The germline gives CDR1 MNHEY, CDR2 SVGAGI. The CDR3 nucleotides are TGTGCCAGCAGTTACGGGGGGGAAGAGACCCAGTACTTC. Residues: CASSYGGEETQYF.

This chain connects TRBV5-6 to TRBJ1-3; D is perhaps TRBD1 (5 bases). CDR1 and CDR2 (germline): SGHDT, YYEEEE. V shed 3 bases and J shed 4 bases, with 11 bases lying between them. CDR3 size: 14 residues. The CDR3 DNA is TGTGCCAGCAGCTCCGGGACGGAAGGAAACACCATATATTTT. This gives the protein CASSSGTEGNTIYF.

V usage is TRBV4-1 and J usage is TRBJ1-2, with D possibly being TRBD1 (5 bases). In germline, CDR1 is MGHRA, CDR2 YSYEKL. The CDR3 spans 15 residues. V lost 4 bases and J lost 4, with 16 bases in between. The CDR3 spells CASSPRPEGLYGYTF. The CDR3, as DNA: TGCGCCAGCAGCCCCAGGCCTGAGGGGCTCTATGGCTACACCTTC.

The rearrangement links TRBV9 to TRBJ2-5, with D hard to call. The V gene lost 0 bases and the J gene lost 2 bases, with 8 bases spanning the gap. Germline-derived CDR1 and CDR2 are SGDLS and YYNGEE. The CDR3 covers 14 residues. The CDR3 nucleotides are TGTGCCAGCAGCGTAGAGAGGAGTCAAGAGACCCAGTACTTC. Residues: CASSVERSQETQYF. Variable domain in full (rest from reference TRBV9 and TRBJ2-5): DSGVTQTPKHLITATGQRVTLRCSPRSGDLSVYWYQQSLDQGLQFLIQYYNGEERAKGNILERFSAQQFPDLHSELNLSSLELGDSALYFCASSVERSQETQYFGPGTRLLVL.

CDR3 in DNA: TGCGCCAGCAGATTGACAGGGGGTCTGACTGAAGCTTTCTTT. This gives the protein CASRLTGGLTEAFF. The gene calls are TRBV10-2 and TRBJ1-1; TRBD1 aligns across 9 bases. V gave up 6 bases and J gave up 5 bases; unmatched junction bases: 7. Germline V lookup: CDR1 WSHSY, CDR2 SAAADI. CDR3 length: 14 amino acids.

This clone was recorded once. The V and J genes are TRBV5-8 and TRBJ2-1, with D tentatively TRBD1 or TRBD2 (6 bases each). The CDR3 loop spans 14 amino acids. Germline V gene data show CDR1 as SGHTS and CDR2 as YDEGEE. Trimming shortened V by 1 base and J by 5 bases, and 10 bases separated the two germline ends. CDR3 bases: TGTGCCAGCAGCTTGTTCGGGGGCCACAATGAGCAGTTCTTC. Protein: CASSLFGGHNEQFF.

This clone was counted a few times. The V gene is TRBV30, the J gene TRBJ2-7, with D perhaps matching TRBD1 (5 bases). The length of the CDR3 is 13 residues. Per germline, CDR1 GTSNPN and CDR2 SVGIG (reference sequence). The ends were cut back, 3 bases at V and 5 bases at J, with 14 bases in the middle. CDR3 region: CAWRDISLHEQYF. DNA for the CDR3: TGTGCCTGGAGGGACATATCCCTACACGAGCAGTACTTC. The entire variable domain, with the rest obtained from reference TRBV30 and TRBJ2-7, is as follows: SQTIHQWPATLVQPVGSPLSLECTVEGTSNPNLYWYRQAAGRGLQLLFYSVGIGQISSEVPQNLSASRPQDRQFILSSKKLLLSDSGFYLCAWRDISLHEQYFGPGTRLTVT.

The chain carries TRBV19 and TRBJ1-1; no clear D gene. V was cut by 0 bases and J by 11 bases, with 10 bases left in between. Looked up from germline, CDR1 is LNHDA and CDR2 is SQIVND (reference sequence). This CDR3 has 12 amino acids. The CDR3, as DNA: TGTGCCAGTAGTATAGATCCGGCCGAGGCTTTCTTT. Residues: CASSIDPAEAFF.

The V call is TRBV7-9, the J call TRBJ2-2, with 9 bases lining up with TRBD2. Germline V gene data show CDR1 as SEHNR and CDR2 as FQNEAQ (reference sequence). The CDR3 has 15 residues. V shed 5 bases, J shed 6 bases, and the junction held 7 bases outside the gene matches. The DNA of the CDR3 is TGTGCCAGCAGCCAACTGGGACTAGCCCCCGGGGAGCTGTTTTTT. As protein: CASSQLGLAPGELFF.

This chain uses TRBV11-2 with TRBJ2-7; TRBD1 might be the D (6 bases). V gave up 1 base and J gave up 3 bases, with 16 bases separating them. The CDR3 loop spans 16 amino acids. CDR1 and CDR2 (germline): SGHAT, FQNNGV. The CDR3 sequence is CASSLASVDSGYEQYF. In DNA, the CDR3 is TGTGCCAGCAGCTTAGCTTCGGTGGACAGTGGCTACGAGCAGTACTTC.

The rearrangement uses TRBV4-1 and TRBJ2-3; 11 nucleotides match TRBD2. This CDR3 is 16 amino acids long. J lost 5 bases, V lost 2 bases, and 6 bases had no gene match. Germline V CDR1 and CDR2: MGHRA, YSYEKL. The DNA of the CDR3 is TGCGCCAGCAGCCAAAGTACTAGCGGGGGCCAAGATACGCAGTATTTT. Translating gives CASSQSTSGGQDTQYF.

The chain combines TRBV27 with TRBJ2-3; 9 bases map to TRBD2. Germline loops: CDR1 MNHEY, CDR2 SMNVEV (reference sequence). Losses at the gene ends were 7 bases for V and 11 bases for J; bases not matched to a gene: 10. This CDR3 region has 13 residues. The CDR3 DNA reads as TGTGCCAGCACCCTAGCGGGGAGCGGGGAGCAGTATTTT. Its translation is CASTLAGSGEQYF.

This clone showed up just once. The chain joins TRBV21-1 to TRBJ2-1. TRBV21-1 is a known pseudogene. The CDR3 is made up of 16 amino acids. CDR3 residues: CASSRPGPSSYNEQFF. The CDR3 bases are TGTGCCAGCAGCAGGCCGGGACCAAGCTCCTACAATGAGCAGTTCTTC.

The chain links TRBV13 to TRBJ2-2; D is ambiguous. The CDR3 has 11 amino acids. The ends were cut back, 4 bases at V and 3 bases at J, with 0 bases in the middle. The V gene's germline CDR1 is PRHDT and CDR2 FYEKMQ (reference sequence). CDR3 amino acids: CASSYTGELFF. The CDR3 DNA is TGTGCCAGCAGCTACACCGGGGAGCTGTTTTTT. Variable domain in full (rest from reference TRBV13 and TRBJ2-2): AAGVIQSPRHLIKEKRETATLKCYPIPRHDTVYWYQQGPGQDPQFLISFYEKMQSDKGSIPDRFSAQQFSDYHSELNMSSLELGDSALYFCASSYTGELFFGEGSRLTVL.

Many counts were recorded for this clone. The germline gene is not matched at one end of the junction; a read error may be the cause. This chain uses TRBV28 with TRBJ2-7, with TRBD2 identical over 8 bases. The CDR3 is 12 amino acids. The germline V gene has CDR1 MDHEN and CDR2 SYDVKM. The CDR3 bases are TGTGCCAGCAGCCCAAGGGCGGGAGGCCCAGACTTC. It codes for CASSPRAGGPDF.

The rearrangement links TRBV2 to TRBJ2-7; TRBD2 agrees at 7 bases. This CDR3 spans 14 amino acids. Germline assignment: CDR1 SNHLY and CDR2 FYNNEI. Trimming at V came to 6 bases and at J to 6 bases, leaving 11 bases not matched to a gene. In nucleotides, the CDR3 is TGTGCCAGCAGAGAGACTTGGGACTACAGCGAGCAGTACTTC. Protein sequence: CASRETWDYSEQYF.

The chain joins TRBV4-3 to TRBJ1-3; TRBD1 might be the D (6 bases). The ends were cut back, 0 bases at V and 0 bases at J, with 15 bases in the middle. The length of the CDR3 is 18 residues. The germline gives CDR1 LGHNA, CDR2 YSLEER. The DNA for the CDR3 is TGCGCCAGCAGCCAAGACCCCCACGACAGGAGCTCTGGAAACACCATATATTTT. As protein: CASSQDPHDRSSGNTIYF.

This sequence joins TRBV5-6 and TRBJ2-7; D assignment may be TRBD1 or TRBD2 (5 bases each). In germline, CDR1 is SGHDT, CDR2 YYEEEE. The V end was cut by 3 bases, the J end by 3 bases, with 13 bases between. CDR3 length: 14 amino acids. DNA of the CDR3: TGTGCCAGCAGCTACGGGACCATTGGCTACGAGCAGTACTTC. Translation: CASSYGTIGYEQYF.

The chain carries TRBV6-1 and TRBJ1-5; no firm D call. Germline V gene lookup returns CDR1 MNHNS and CDR2 SASEGT. CDR3 length equals 14 residues. V shed 4 bases and J shed 0 bases, with 7 bases lying between them. The CDR3 reads CASSVGYSNQPQHF. The CDR3 DNA follows: TGTGCCAGCAGTGTAGGTTATAGCAATCAGCCCCAGCATTTT.